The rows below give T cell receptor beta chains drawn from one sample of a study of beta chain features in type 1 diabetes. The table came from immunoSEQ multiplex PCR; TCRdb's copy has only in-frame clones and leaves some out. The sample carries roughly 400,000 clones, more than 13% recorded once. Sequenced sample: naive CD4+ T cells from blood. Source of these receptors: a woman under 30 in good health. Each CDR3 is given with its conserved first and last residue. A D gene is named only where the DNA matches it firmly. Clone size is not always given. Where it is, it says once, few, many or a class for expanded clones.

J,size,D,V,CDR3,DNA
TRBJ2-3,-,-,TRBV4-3,CASSQVGGTDTQYF,TGCGCCAGCAGCCAAGTGGGAGGCACAGATACGCAGTATTTT
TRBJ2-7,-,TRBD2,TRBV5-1,CASRPPNGGRSYEQYF,TGCGCCAGCAGACCCCCGAACGGCGGGAGGTCCTACGAGCAGTACTTC
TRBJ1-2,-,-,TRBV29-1,CSVEDTNYGYTF,TGCAGCGTTGAAGACACAAACTATGGCTACACCTTC
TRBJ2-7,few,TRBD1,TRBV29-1,CSVRDSPYEQYF,TGCAGCGTTCGGGACAGTCCCTACGAGCAGTACTTC
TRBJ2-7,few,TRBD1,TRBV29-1,CSGGQGYEQYF,TGCAGCGGGGGACAGGGTTACGAGCAGTACTTC
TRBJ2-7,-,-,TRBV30,CAWNGPAISYEQYF,TGTGCCTGGAATGGTCCAGCGATCTCCTACGAGCAGTACTTC
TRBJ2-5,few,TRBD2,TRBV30,CAWTRGLAGGPETQYF,TGTGCCTGGACAAGAGGACTAGCGGGAGGGCCGGAGACCCAGTACTTC
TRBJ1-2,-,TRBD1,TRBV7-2,CASSAIQGGKNGYTF,TGTGCCAGCAGCGCTATACAGGGGGGAAAAAATGGCTACACCTTC
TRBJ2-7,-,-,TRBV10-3,CAISGDWTYEQYF,TGTGCCATCAGCGGGGACTGGACCTACGAGCAGTACTTC
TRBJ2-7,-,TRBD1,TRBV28,CASRGGTGLPYEQYF,TGTGCCAGCAGGGGCGGGACAGGCCTACCCTACGAGCAGTACTTC
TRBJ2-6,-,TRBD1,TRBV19,CASSFEGGRSGANVLTF,TGTGCCAGTAGTTTCGAAGGGGGCCGCTCTGGGGCCAACGTCCTGACTTTC
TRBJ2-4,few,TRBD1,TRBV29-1,CSGRWGQAKNIQYF,TGCAGCGGAAGGTGGGGACAGGCGAAAAACATTCAGTACTTC
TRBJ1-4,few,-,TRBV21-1,CASSKATGKLFF,TGTGCCAGCAGCAAAGCCACTGGAAAACTGTTTTTT